This passage covers 29 T cell receptor beta chains from one sample sequenced in a study of beta chain features in type 1 diabetes. Of the isolated RNA, all was reverse transcribed, and so the sequenced material was expressed TCRB transcripts. Profiling relied on immunoSEQ multiplex PCR, and the TCRdb table lists in-frame clones only, not all of them. Here the sample spans hundreds of thousands of clones, 17% being singletons. The material sequenced was naive CD4+ T cells from blood. The origin of the receptors is a woman aged 18-29 years in good health.

In its sample, this clone was seen once. The chain has TRBV28 and TRBJ2-2; D possibly corresponds to TRBD1 (5 bases). Germline V lookup: CDR1 MDHEN, CDR2 SYDVKM. This CDR3 region has 17 residues. V shed 6 bases and J shed 1 base, with 18 bases lying between them. The CDR3 loop reads CASSTPKGQENTGELFF. In DNA, the CDR3 is TGTGCCAGCAGCACTCCCAAGGGGCAGGAGAACACCGGGGAGCTGTTTTTT.

V is TRBV6-5 and J is TRBJ1-3, with D tentatively TRBD1 (5 bases). Deletions cut 5 bases from V and 2 bases from J, with 10 bases between. Germline V gene lookup returns CDR1 MNHEY and CDR2 SVGAGI. The CDR3 is 14 residues long. The CDR3 sequence: CASSMTVTGNTIYF. DNA for the CDR3: TGTGCCAGCAGTATGACAGTTACTGGAAACACCATATATTTT.

This clone was seen only a few times. J is TRBJ2-1 and V is TRBV4-3; 10 nucleotides line up with TRBD2. The V gene end was trimmed by 1 base and the J gene end by 3 bases; junction bases not matched to a gene: 6. Germline lookup yields CDR1 LGHNA and CDR2 YSLEER. CDR3 size: 17 residues. CDR3 region: CASSQAPGLADYNEQFF. The CDR3 bases are TGCGCCAGCAGCCAAGCTCCCGGACTAGCGGACTACAATGAGCAGTTCTTC.

CDR3 DNA sequence: TGTGCCAGTCGGACTAGCGTCTCCTACGAGCAGTACTTC. Its protein product is CASRTSVSYEQYF. The chain combines TRBV6-5 with TRBJ2-7; the match to TRBD2 covers 9 bases. The germline V gene has CDR1 MNHEY and CDR2 SVGAGI. The CDR3 consists of 13 residues. V was pared by 9 bases and J by 0 bases, with 3 bases of the junction left unmatched.

In its sample, this clone was seen a few times. The chain joins TRBV14 to TRBJ2-1; 9 bases fit TRBD2. J lost 0 bases, V lost 4 bases, and 16 bases had no gene match. The CDR3 is 20 residues long. Germline V CDR1 and CDR2: SGHDN, FVKESK. This CDR3 is CASSPRYGLAGWSSYNEQFF. In DNA, the CDR3 is TGTGCCAGCAGCCCCAGATATGGGCTAGCGGGATGGAGCTCCTACAATGAGCAGTTCTTC.

Concerning this clone: The same CDR3 is also encoded by other DNA sequences in this sample. V usage is TRBV5-1 and J usage is TRBJ2-1; D unclear. Trimming cost V 5 bases and J 7 bases, with 10 bases left between them. The CDR3 is made up of 12 amino acids. Germline lookup yields CDR1 SGHRS and CDR2 YFSETQ. The CDR3 reads CASSVQWNEQFF. The CDR3 DNA reads as TGCGCCAGCAGTGTCCAGTGGAATGAGCAGTTCTTC. Variable domain in full (rest from reference TRBV5-1 and TRBJ2-1): KAGVTQTPRYLIKTRGQQVTLSCSPISGHRSVSWYQQTPGQGLQFLFEYFSETQRNKGNFPGRFSGRQFSNSRSEMNVSTLELGDSALYLCASSVQWNEQFFGPGTRLTVL.

The CDR3 DNA is TGTGCCAGCAGTCCCAGGGTCACGAGCGAAAAACTGTTTTTT. Its protein is CASSPRVTSEKLFF. V is TRBV2 and J is TRBJ1-4, with D possibly matching TRBD1 (5 bases). The V end lost 5 bases, the J end lost 8 bases, and 15 bases lay between the germline ends. The CDR3 length is 14 residues. Germline V lookup: CDR1 SNHLY, CDR2 FYNNEI.

The gene calls are TRBV5-1 and TRBJ2-3; no firm D call. Germline-derived CDR1 and CDR2 are SGHRS and YFSETQ. The ends were cut back, 1 base at V and 0 bases at J, with 9 bases in the middle. CDR3 length: 15 amino acids. The CDR3 region is CASSLSLPSTDTQYF. DNA of the CDR3: TGCGCCAGCAGCTTGAGTCTACCTAGCACAGATACGCAGTATTTT.

The chain combines TRBV7-9 with TRBJ1-1; 10 nucleotides match TRBD1. The CDR3 spans 15 residues. Germline CDR1 and CDR2: SEHNR and FQNEAQ (reference sequence). The ends lost 5 bases at V and 1 base at J; junction bases unmatched: 4. Here the CDR3 DNA reads TGTGCCAGCAGCCGACAGGGGGCCGGGAACACTGAAGCTTTCTTT. As protein: CASSRQGAGNTEAFF.

This clone was counted only a few times. DNA for the CDR3: TGTGCCAGCAGTCGGACTAGCGGGAGTTTCAATGAGCAGTTCTTC. This translates into CASSRTSGSFNEQFF. The genes are TRBV7-9 and TRBJ2-1; 13 bases line up with TRBD2. CDR1 SEHNR and CDR2 FQNEAQ come from the germline V gene (reference sequence). J gave up 6 bases and V 6 bases, and 5 bases lay outside the gene matches. The CDR3 runs to 15 residues.

This rearrangement joins TRBV9 to TRBJ2-1; tentative D call: TRBD2 (5 bases). The CDR3 runs 14 residues. Germline loops: CDR1 SGDLS, CDR2 YYNGEE. V lost 3 bases, J lost 14 bases, and 21 bases lay in between. CDR3: CASSAPTTPRREFF. The CDR3 DNA reads as TGTGCCAGCAGCGCCCCGACCACTCCGCGGCGGGAGTTCTTC. Variable domain in full (rest from reference TRBV9 and TRBJ2-1): DSGVTQTPKHLITATGQRVTLRCSPRSGDLSVYWYQQSLDQGLQFLIQYYNGEERAKGNILERFSAQQFPDLHSELNLSSLELGDSALYFCASSAPTTPRREFFGPGTRLTVL.

This chain uses TRBV5-1 with TRBJ1-1; D not certain. The germline CDR1 and CDR2 sequences are SGHRS and YFSETQ. The CDR3 contains 11 residues. V was clipped by 6 bases and J by 5 bases, with 8 bases between them. The CDR3 sequence is CASKGRTEAFF. CDR3 nucleotides: TGCGCCAGCAAAGGGCGTACTGAAGCTTTCTTT.

The table lists this clone with a few counts. The chain recombines TRBV28 with TRBJ1-4; D gene uncertain. V gave up 3 bases and J gave up 11 bases, with 16 bases separating them. CDR3 length equals 14 residues. Germline CDR1 reads MDHEN; CDR2 reads SYDVKM. CDR3 nucleotides: TGTGCCAGCAGTTTGAGGCGTACCCTGAGTAAACTGTTTTTT. This translates into CASSLRRTLSKLFF.

The J gene is TRBJ1-1, the V gene TRBV11-2; 7 bases agree with TRBD1. V was clipped by 4 bases and J by 2 bases; unmatched bases: 7. The germline V gene encodes CDR1 SGHAT and CDR2 FQNNGV. The CDR3 is 15 residues long. CDR3: CASSSMDRRNTEAFF. The DNA for the CDR3 is TGTGCCAGCAGCTCTATGGACAGGCGTAACACTGAAGCTTTCTTT. The full variable domain, rest sourced from reference TRBV11-2 and TRBJ1-1, is EAGVAQSPRYKIIEKRQSVAFWCNPISGHATLYWYQQILGQGPKLLIQFQNNGVVDDSQLPKDRFSAERLKGVDSTLKIQPAKLEDSAVYLCASSSMDRRNTEAFFGQGTRLTVV.

This chain connects TRBV29-1 to TRBJ1-2; 12 nucleotides agree with TRBD1. CDR1 SQVTM and CDR2 ANQGSEA come from the germline V gene. CDR3 length: 15 residues. Trimming took 3 bases from V and 7 from J; bases not matched to a gene: 9. The CDR3 sequence: CSVDFLGTGGGGYTF. The CDR3 DNA is TGCAGCGTTGATTTTCTCGGGACAGGGGGCGGTGGCTACACCTTC.

V is TRBV7-3 and J is TRBJ2-3; 9 nucleotides agree with TRBD2. The junction had 6 bases not matched to a gene; V was cut back by 5 bases and J by 0 bases. Germline lookup yields CDR1 SGHTA and CDR2 FQGTGA. The length of the CDR3 is 16 residues. The CDR3, as DNA: TGTGCCAGCAGCCAACGGCTAGCGGGGAGCACAGATACGCAGTATTTT. This sequence encodes CASSQRLAGSTDTQYF.

This clone was counted a few times. The rearrangement joins TRBV28 to TRBJ2-7; 12 bases are shared with TRBD2. The CDR3 runs to 16 residues. V trimming: 2 bases; J trimming: 5 bases; junction bases outside the gene matches: 7. The germline gives CDR1 MDHEN, CDR2 SYDVKM. The CDR3 nucleotides read TGTGCCAGCAGTTTACTGACTAGCGGGAGCATGGACGAGCAGTACTTC. Translated, it gives CASSLLTSGSMDEQYF.

This clone showed up just a few times. The chain couples TRBV6-5 to TRBJ1-2; 7 nucleotides align to TRBD1. Trimming cost V 5 bases and J 8 bases; bases outside gene matches: 11. Germline CDR1 and CDR2: MNHEY and SVGAGI. CDR3 length equals 14 residues. CDR3 bases: TGTGCCAGCAGTGGGGCAGGGGGATTGAAAGGCTACACCTTC. Protein sequence: CASSGAGGLKGYTF.

This chain uses TRBV4-3 with TRBJ2-3; possible D gene TRBD2, 6 bases. This CDR3 has 15 residues. CDR1 and CDR2 from the germline V gene are LGHNA and YSLEER. Trimming cost V 7 bases and J 2 bases, with 16 bases left between them. CDR3 nucleotide sequence: TGCGCCAGCATGAGGATGGCGGGACTCACAGATACGCAGTATTTT. It translates to CASMRMAGLTDTQYF.

The chain's CDR3 is CASNPNPGQNTGELFF. The CDR3 DNA is TGCGCCAGCAATCCAAATCCGGGACAAAACACCGGGGAGCTGTTTTTT. The chain employs TRBV5-1 and TRBJ2-2, with D possibly being TRBD1 (6 bases). Trimming removed 6 bases from V and 2 bases from J, with 17 bases in between. This CDR3 comprises 16 residues. Germline V gene lookup returns CDR1 SGHRS and CDR2 YFSETQ.

This clone was counted between two and nine times. This CDR3 is CASSLLTGVRDTQYF. CDR3 nucleotide sequence: TGTGCCAGCAGCCTGCTGACAGGGGTTCGAGATACGCAGTATTTT. This rearrangement joins TRBV2 to TRBJ2-3, with 8 bases matching TRBD1. V shed 6 bases, J shed 5 bases, and the junction held 10 bases outside the gene matches. The CDR3 has 15 amino acids. In germline, CDR1 is SNHLY, CDR2 FYNNEI.

A few counts support this clone. V usage is TRBV7-9 and J usage is TRBJ2-7, with D perhaps matching TRBD1 or TRBD2 (7 bases each). CDR3 length equals 15 residues. Trimming took 5 bases from V and 5 from J, leaving 19 bases between them. Germline-derived CDR1 and CDR2 are SEHNR and FQNEAQ (reference sequence). CDR3 DNA: TGTGCCAGCAGCCAGGGACAGCGGGAACGAGACGAGCAGTACTTC. Encoded protein: CASSQGQRERDEQYF.

With regard to this clone: The sample contains more than one DNA sequence encoding this CDR3. The V gene is TRBV5-4, the J gene TRBJ2-5, with D possibly TRBD1 on 6 matching bases. Germline lookup yields CDR1 SGHNT and CDR2 YYREEE (reference sequence). This CDR3 has 14 residues. Trimming stripped 4 bases from V and 1 base from J, with 11 bases between. The CDR3 DNA follows: TGTGCCAGCAGCACCGGACAGAGCCAAGAGACCCAGTACTTC. Protein: CASSTGQSQETQYF.

Worth noting for this clone: Additional DNA sequences in this sample encode the identical CDR3. The chain carries TRBV5-6 and TRBJ2-7; no firm D call. CDR1 and CDR2 (germline): SGHDT, YYEEEE. The CDR3 sequence is 11 residues long. Trimming pared 4 bases from V and 3 bases from J, leaving 5 bases between. The CDR3 coding sequence is TGTGCCAGCAGCCTCTACTACGAGCAGTACTTC. It is translated as CASSLYYEQYF.

This chain links TRBV18 with TRBJ2-2; 7 bases agree with TRBD2. The CDR3 is made up of 16 amino acids. The germline gives CDR1 KGHSH, CDR2 LQKENI. V shed 0 bases and J 9 bases; nucleotides not matched to a gene: 10. The CDR3 loop is CASSPPVAGVRRELFF. CDR3 sequence (DNA): TGTGCCAGCTCACCACCGGTCGCGGGAGTCCGTCGGGAGCTGTTTTTT.

This sequence joins TRBV10-3 and TRBJ1-1, with TRBD1 identical over 11 bases. Germline assignment: CDR1 ENHRY and CDR2 SYGVKD. This CDR3 comprises 13 residues. CDR3 residues: CAIHHGQGAEAFF. CDR3 nucleotides: TGTGCTATTCACCATGGACAGGGGGCGGAAGCTTTCTTT.

This sequence joins TRBV6-6 and TRBJ2-1; a weak D match, TRBD2 (5 bases). Trimming removed 8 bases at V and 8 bases at J, with 10 bases between. The CDR3 covers 11 residues. Germline CDR1 is MNHNY and CDR2 is SVGAGI (reference sequence). For the CDR3, the DNA is TGTGCCAGCTTTTCGGGGTATGAGCAGTTCTTC. Amino acids: CASFSGYEQFF.

This clone was counted a few times. The rearrangement uses TRBV20-1 and TRBJ2-7; D gene unclear. The CDR3 runs 10 residues. V shed 4 bases and J shed 6 bases, with 7 bases lying between them. Germline values: CDR1 DFQATT, CDR2 SNEGSKA (reference sequence). The CDR3 DNA reads as TGCAGTGCTACGTCACGCGAGCAGTACTTC. Translating it yields CSATSREQYF.

This chain links TRBV28 with TRBJ1-5; D unclear. The germline V and J ends were trimmed by 6 bases and 2 bases, with 14 bases remaining between them. In germline, CDR1 is MDHEN, CDR2 SYDVKM. The CDR3 spans 15 residues. The CDR3 nucleotides read TGTGCCAGCAGCATCCTCGAAACACGCAATCAGCCCCAGCATTTT. This translates into CASSILETRNQPQHF.